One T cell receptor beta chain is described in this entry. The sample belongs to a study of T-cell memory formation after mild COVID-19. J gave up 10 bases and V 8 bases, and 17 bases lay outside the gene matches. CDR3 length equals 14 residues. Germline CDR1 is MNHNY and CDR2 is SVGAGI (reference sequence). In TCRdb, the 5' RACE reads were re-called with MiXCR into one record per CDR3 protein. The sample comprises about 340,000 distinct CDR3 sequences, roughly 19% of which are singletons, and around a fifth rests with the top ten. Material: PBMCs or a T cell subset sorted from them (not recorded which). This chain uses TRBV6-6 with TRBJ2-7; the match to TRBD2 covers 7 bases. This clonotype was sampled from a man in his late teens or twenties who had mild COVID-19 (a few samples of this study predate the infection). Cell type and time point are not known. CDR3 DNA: TGTGCCAGCCGTATCGGGGGGACCTCGAGAGATCAGTACTTC. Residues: CASRIGGTSRDQYF.